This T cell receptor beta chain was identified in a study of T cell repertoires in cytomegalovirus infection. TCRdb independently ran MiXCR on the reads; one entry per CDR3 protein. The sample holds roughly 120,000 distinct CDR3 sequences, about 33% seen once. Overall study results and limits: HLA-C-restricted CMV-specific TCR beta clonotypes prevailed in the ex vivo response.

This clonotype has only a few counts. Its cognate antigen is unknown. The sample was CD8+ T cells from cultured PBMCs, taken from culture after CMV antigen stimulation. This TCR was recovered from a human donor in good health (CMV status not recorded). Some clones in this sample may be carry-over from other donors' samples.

This CDR3 reads CASSYLAGTNSPLHF. CDR3 in DNA: TGTGCCAGCAGTTACCTGGCAGGGACAAATTCACCCCTCCACTTT. The V call is TRBV6-5, the J call TRBJ1-6; D is possibly TRBD1 (6 bases). The V and J ends lost 2 bases and 7 bases respectively, with 12 bases between them. The CDR3 has 15 residues. Per germline, CDR1 MNHEY and CDR2 SVGAGI.